This T cell receptor beta chain appears in the sequencing data of a study of cytomegalovirus exposure and HLA in healthy donors. Study-wide points: While the bulk of TCR sequences proved rare, some public TCRs turned up in many donors. Cytomegalovirus association was listed for 164 TCR beta chains. TCR beta V segments were, for the most part, productive about 90% or about 30% of the time in an earlier analysis.

Comments on this clone: As yet, its antigen is unknown.

The PCR contained 60 Vbeta and 13 Jbeta primers. Some clones are missing from TCRdb's copy, which holds only in-frame ones; the method was immunoSEQ multiplex PCR. In the table there are about 150,000 clones, more than 75% of which are singletons. Sequences were obtained from PBMCs. This TCR was sampled from a man between 25 and 39 years old in good health and CMV-seropositive.

The CDR3 bases are TGTGCCAGCAGCCCGACAGGGCCCTTGGGTGGCTACACCTTC. The encoded protein is CASSPTGPLGGYTF. V gene TRBV4-2 combines with J gene TRBJ1-2; 7 bases align to TRBD1. Germline-derived CDR1 and CDR2 are LGHNA and YNFKEQ. CDR3 length: 14 residues. With 4 bases clipped from V and 7 bases from J, the junction kept 9 bases outside the gene matches.